This TCR beta chain was documented in a study of CD4 T cells in relation to SARS-CoV-2 and coronaviruses. Study-wide background: No peptide or an HIV-1 Nef peptide pool served as negative control.

CDR3 length: 16 residues. V lost 0 bases, J lost 5 bases, and 7 bases stayed unmatched. The germline V gene encodes CDR1 SGDLS and CDR2 YYNGEE. Worth noting for this clone: Its antigen is currently unknown.

Assay used: immunoSEQ multiplex PCR; TCRdb lists only in-frame clones, some missing. Found here are about 17,000 clones, roughly 80% of them singletons; the top ten hold under 35%. Before the COVID-19 pandemic, during about 2011-2019, CD4+ T cells were taken from unexposed donors. The cells were cultured for around ten days before CD4+ T cells were isolated. The chain recombines TRBV9 with TRBJ2-5; 10 nucleotides agree with TRBD2. The clonotype originates from a human donor in good health. The sequenced sample was CD4+ T cells from PBMCs, cultured in vitro. The CDR3 protein is CASSVGGRGLAETQYF. CDR3 nucleotides: TGTGCCAGCAGCGTAGGGGGACGGGGACTAGCGGAGACCCAGTACTTC.